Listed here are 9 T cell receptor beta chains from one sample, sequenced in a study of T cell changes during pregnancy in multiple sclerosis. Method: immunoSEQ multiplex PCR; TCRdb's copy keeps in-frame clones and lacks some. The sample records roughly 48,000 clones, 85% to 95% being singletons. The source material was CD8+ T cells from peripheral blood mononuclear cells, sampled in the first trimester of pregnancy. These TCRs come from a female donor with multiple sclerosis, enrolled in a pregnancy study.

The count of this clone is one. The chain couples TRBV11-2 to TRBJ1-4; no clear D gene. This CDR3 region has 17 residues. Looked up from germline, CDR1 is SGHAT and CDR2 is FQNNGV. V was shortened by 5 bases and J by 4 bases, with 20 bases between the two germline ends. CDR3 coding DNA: TGTGCCAGCAGCCAACGGACCATCGGGGAACATAATGAAAAACTGTTTTTT. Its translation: CASSQRTIGEHNEKLFF.

CDR3: CASSEEAGGWTEAFF. DNA for the CDR3: TGTGCCAGCAGTGAAGAAGCAGGGGGCTGGACTGAAGCTTTCTTT. The genes are TRBV6-1 and TRBJ1-1; 8 bases are a match to TRBD1. The CDR3 consists of 15 residues. Germline V lookup: CDR1 MNHNS, CDR2 SASEGT. The V and J ends lost 1 base and 5 bases, in that order; junction bases with no gene match: 6.

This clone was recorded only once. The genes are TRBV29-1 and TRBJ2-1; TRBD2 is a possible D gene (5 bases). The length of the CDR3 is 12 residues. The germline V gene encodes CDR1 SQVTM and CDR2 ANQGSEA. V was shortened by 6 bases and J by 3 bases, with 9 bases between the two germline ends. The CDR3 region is CSVLALYNEQFF. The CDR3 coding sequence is TGCAGCGTCCTAGCTCTCTACAATGAGCAGTTCTTC.

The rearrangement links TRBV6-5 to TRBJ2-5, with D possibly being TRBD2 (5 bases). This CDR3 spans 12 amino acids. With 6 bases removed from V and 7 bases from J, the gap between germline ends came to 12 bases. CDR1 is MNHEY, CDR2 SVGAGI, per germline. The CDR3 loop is CASSPEVGTQYF. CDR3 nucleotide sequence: TGTGCCAGCAGCCCGGAGGTGGGGACCCAGTACTTC.

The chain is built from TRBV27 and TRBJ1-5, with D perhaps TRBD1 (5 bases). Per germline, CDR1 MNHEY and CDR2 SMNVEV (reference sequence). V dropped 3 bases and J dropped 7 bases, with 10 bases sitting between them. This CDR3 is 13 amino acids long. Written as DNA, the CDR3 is TGTGCCAGCAGTTTGGGCAGGGCGCAGCCCCAGCATTTT. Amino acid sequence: CASSLGRAQPQHF.

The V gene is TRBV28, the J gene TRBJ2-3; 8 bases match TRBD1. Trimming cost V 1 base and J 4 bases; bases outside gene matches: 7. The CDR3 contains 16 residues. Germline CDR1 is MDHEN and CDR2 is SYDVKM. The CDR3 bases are TGTGCCAGCAGTTTATTAGTGACAGGGGAAGCAGATACGCAGTATTTT. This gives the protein CASSLLVTGEADTQYF.

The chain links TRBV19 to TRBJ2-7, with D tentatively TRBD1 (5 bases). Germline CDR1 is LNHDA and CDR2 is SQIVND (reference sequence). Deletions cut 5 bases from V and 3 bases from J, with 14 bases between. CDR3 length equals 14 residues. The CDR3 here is CASSPGAANYEQYF. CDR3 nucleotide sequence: TGTGCCAGTAGTCCTGGGGCAGCCAACTACGAGCAGTACTTC.

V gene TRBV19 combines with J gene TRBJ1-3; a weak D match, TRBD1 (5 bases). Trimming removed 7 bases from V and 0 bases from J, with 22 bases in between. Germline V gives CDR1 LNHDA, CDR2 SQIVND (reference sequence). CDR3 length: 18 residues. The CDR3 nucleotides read TGTGCCAGTAAATGGCCCGGGGGTACGACCACCTCTGGAAACACCATATATTTT. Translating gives CASKWPGGTTTSGNTIYF.

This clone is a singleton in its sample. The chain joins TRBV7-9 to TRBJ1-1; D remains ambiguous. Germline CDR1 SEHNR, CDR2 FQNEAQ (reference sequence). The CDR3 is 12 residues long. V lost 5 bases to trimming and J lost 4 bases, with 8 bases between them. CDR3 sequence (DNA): TGTGCCAGCAGCAAACTCTCCACTGAAGCTTTCTTT. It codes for CASSKLSTEAFF. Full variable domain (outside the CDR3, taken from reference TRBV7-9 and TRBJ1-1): DTGVSQNPRHKITKRGQNVTFRCDPISEHNRLYWYRQTLGQGPEFLTYFQNEAQLEKSRLLSDRFSAERPKGSFSTLEIQRTEQGDSAMYLCASSKLSTEAFFGQGTRLTVV.